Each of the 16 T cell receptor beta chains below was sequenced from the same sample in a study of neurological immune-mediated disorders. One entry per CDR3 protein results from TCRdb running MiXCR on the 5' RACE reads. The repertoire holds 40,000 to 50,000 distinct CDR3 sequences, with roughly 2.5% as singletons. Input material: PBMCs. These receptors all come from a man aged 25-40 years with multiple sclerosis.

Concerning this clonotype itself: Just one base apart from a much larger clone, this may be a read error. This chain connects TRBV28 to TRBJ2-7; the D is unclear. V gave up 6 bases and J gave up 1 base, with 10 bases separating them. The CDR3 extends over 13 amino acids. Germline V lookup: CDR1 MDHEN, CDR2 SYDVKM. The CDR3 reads CASSHKSSYEQYF. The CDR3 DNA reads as TGTGCCAGCAGCCACAAATCATCCTACGAGCAGTACTTC. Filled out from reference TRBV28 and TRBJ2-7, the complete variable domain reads DVKVTQSSRYLVKRTGEKVFLECVQDMDHENMFWYRQDPGLGLRLIYFSYDVKMKEKGDIPEGYSVSREKKERFSLILESASTNQTSMYLCASSHKSSYEQYFGPGTRLTVT.

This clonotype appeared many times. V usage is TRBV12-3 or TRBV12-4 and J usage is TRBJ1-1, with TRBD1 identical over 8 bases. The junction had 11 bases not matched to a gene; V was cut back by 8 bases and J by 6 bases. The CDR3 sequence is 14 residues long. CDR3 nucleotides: TGTGCCAGCGCAATCAGGGGGCTCTCTTCTGAAGCTTTCTTT. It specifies CASAIRGLSSEAFF.

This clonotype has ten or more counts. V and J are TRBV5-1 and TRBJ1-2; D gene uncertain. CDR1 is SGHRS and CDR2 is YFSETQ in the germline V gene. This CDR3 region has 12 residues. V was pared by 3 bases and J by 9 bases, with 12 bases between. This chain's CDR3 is CASSSEKDRYTF. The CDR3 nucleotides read TGCGCCAGCAGCTCAGAGAAGGATCGCTACACCTTC.

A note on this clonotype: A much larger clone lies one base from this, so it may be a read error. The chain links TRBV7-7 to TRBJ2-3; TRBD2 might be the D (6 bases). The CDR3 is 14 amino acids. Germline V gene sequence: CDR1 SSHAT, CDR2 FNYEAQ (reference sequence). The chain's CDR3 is CASSPGTPMDTQCF. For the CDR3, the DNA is TGTGCCAGCAGCCCCGGGACTCCAATGGATACGCAGTGTTTT.

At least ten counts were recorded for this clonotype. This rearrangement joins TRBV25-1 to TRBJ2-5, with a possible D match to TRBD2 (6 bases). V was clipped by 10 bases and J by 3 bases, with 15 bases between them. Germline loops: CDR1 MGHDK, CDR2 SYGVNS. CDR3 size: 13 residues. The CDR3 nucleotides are TGTGCCATCGAGACTAGTACGGAAGAGACCCAGTACTTC. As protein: CAIETSTEETQYF.

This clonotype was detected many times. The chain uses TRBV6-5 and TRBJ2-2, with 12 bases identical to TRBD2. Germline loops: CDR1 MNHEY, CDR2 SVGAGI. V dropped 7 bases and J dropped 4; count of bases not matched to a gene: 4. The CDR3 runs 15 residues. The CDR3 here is CASNLAGGSTGELFF. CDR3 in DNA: TGTGCCAGCAACCTAGCGGGAGGGAGCACCGGGGAGCTGTTTTTT.

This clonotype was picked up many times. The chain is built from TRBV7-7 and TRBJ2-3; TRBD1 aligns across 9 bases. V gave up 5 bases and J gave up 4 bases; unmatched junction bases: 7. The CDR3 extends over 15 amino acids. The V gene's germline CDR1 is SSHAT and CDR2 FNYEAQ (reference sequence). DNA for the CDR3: TGTGCCAGCAGCCCAGGACAGGGGATAGCAGATACGCAGTATTTT. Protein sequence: CASSPGQGIADTQYF.

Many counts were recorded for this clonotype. The CDR3 bases are TGCAGCGTTGTTAGTAGCCGACAAGAGACCCAGTACTTC. It translates to CSVVSSRQETQYF. This chain connects TRBV29-1 to TRBJ2-5; D unclear. Germline CDR1 reads SQVTM; CDR2 reads ANQGSEA. The ends were cut back, 4 bases at V and 2 bases at J, with 11 bases in the middle. The CDR3 length is 13 residues.

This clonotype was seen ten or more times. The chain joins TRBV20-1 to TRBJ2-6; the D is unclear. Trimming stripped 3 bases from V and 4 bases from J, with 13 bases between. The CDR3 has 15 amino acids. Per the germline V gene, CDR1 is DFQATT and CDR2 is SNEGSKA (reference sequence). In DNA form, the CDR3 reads TGCAGTGCTAGTAGTGTTGGGGTCGGGGCCAACGTCCTGACTTTC. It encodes CSASSVGVGANVLTF.

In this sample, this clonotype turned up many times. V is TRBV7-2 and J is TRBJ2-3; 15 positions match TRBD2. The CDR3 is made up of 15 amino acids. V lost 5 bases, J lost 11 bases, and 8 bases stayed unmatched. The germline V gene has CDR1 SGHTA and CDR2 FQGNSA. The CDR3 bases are TGTGCCAGCAGCATAACCGGGACTAGCGGGGGGAGGCAGTATTTT. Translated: CASSITGTSGGRQYF.

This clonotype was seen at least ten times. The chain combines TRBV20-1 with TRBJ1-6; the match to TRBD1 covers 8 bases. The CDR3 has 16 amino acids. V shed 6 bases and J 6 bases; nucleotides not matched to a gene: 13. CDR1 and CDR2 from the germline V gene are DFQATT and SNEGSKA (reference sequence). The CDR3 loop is CSAPVWDRSGNSPLHF. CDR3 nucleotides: TGCAGTGCCCCGGTATGGGACAGGTCTGGTAATTCACCCCTCCACTTT.

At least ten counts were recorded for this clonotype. CDR3 amino acids: CASSLGQGTGDEQYF. CDR3 nucleotides: TGTGCCAGCAGCCTCGGACAGGGGACCGGGGACGAGCAGTACTTC. The chain uses TRBV7-8 and TRBJ2-7; 9 bases agree with TRBD1. The CDR3 covers 15 residues. Losses at the gene ends were 5 bases for V and 5 bases for J; bases not matched to a gene: 10. Germline V gene data show CDR1 as SGHVS and CDR2 as FQNEAQ.

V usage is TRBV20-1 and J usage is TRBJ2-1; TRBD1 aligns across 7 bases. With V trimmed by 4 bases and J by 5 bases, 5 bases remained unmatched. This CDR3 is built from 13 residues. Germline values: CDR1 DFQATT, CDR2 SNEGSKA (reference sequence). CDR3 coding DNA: TGCAGTGCTAAGATGGACAGGAACAATGAGCAGTTCTTC. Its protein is CSAKMDRNNEQFF.

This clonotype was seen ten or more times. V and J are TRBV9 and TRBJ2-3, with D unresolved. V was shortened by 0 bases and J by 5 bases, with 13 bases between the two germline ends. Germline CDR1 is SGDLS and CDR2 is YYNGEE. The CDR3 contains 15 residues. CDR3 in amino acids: CASSVVPIPGDTQYF. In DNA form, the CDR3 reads TGTGCCAGCAGCGTAGTACCTATACCCGGAGATACGCAGTATTTT. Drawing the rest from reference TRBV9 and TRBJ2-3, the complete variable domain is DSGVTQTPKHLITATGQRVTLRCSPRSGDLSVYWYQQSLDQGLQFLIQYYNGEERAKGNILERFSAQQFPDLHSELNLSSLELGDSALYFCASSVVPIPGDTQYFGPGTRLTVL.

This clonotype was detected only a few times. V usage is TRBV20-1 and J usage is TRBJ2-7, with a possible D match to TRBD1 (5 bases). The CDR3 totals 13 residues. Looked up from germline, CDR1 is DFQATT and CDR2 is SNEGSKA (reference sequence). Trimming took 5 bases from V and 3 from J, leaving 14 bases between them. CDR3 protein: CSAFADSNYEQYF. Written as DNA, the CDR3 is TGCAGTGCTTTCGCCGACAGCAACTACGAGCAGTACTTC.

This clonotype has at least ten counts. As DNA, the CDR3 is TGCGCCAGCAGCCAAGATCAGGACAGGGGGTTTGTCTATGGCTACACCTTC. Translating gives CASSQDQDRGFVYGYTF. The V gene is TRBV4-1, the J gene TRBJ1-2; TRBD1 matches 10 bases. The length of the CDR3 is 17 residues. Trimming cost V 0 bases and J 4 bases; bases outside gene matches: 8. Per the germline V gene, CDR1 is MGHRA and CDR2 is YSYEKL.